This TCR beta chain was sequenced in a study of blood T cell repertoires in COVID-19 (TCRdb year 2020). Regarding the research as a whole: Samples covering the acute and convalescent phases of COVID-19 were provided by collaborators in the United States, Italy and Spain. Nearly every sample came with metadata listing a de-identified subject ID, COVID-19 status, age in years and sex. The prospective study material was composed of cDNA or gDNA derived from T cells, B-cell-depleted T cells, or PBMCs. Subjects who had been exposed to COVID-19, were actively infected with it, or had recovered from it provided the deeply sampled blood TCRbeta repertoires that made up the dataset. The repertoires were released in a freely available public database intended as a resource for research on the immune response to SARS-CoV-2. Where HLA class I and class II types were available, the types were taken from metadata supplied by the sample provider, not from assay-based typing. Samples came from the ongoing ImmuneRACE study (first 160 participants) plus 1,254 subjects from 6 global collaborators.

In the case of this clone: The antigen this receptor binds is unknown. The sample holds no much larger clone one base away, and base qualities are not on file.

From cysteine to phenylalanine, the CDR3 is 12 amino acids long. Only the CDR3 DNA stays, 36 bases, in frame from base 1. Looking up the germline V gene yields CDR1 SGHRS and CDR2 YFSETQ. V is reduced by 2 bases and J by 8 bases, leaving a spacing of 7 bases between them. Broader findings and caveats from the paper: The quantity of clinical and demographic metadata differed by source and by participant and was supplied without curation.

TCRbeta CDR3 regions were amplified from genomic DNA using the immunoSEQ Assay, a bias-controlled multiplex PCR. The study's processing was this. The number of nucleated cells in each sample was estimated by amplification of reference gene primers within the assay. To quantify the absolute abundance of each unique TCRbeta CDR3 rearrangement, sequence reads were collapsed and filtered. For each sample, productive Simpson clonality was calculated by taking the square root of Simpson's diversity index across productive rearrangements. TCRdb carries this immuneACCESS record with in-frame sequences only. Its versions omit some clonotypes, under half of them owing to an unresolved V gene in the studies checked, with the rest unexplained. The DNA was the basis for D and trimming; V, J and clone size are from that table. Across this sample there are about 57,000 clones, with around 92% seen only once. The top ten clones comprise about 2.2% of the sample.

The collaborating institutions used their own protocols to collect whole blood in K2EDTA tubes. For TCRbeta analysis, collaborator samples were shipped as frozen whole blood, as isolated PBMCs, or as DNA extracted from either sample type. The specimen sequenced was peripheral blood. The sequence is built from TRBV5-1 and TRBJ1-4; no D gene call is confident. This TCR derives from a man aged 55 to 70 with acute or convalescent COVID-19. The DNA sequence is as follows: TGCGCCAGCAGCTTTGGCGGGGAAAAACTGTTTTTT. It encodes CASSFGGEKLFF. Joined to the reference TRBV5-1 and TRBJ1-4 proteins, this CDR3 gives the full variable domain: KAGVTQTPRYLIKTRGQQVTLSCSPISGHRSVSWYQQTPGQGLQFLFEYFSETQRNKGNFPGRFSGRQFSNSRSEMNVSTLELGDSALYLCASSFGGEKLFFGSGTQLSVL.